What follows describes a single TCR beta chain. Its specificity is not known. Primers: 60 Vbeta forward and 13 Jbeta reverse. TCRdb's table, derived via immunoSEQ multiplex PCR, lists solely in-frame clones and lacks some. The sample has about 170,000 clones; roughly 85% are singletons. The data derive from a study of cytomegalovirus exposure and HLA in healthy donors. With 2 bases removed from V and 13 bases from J, the gap between germline ends came to 13 bases. Germline values: CDR1 SGHTA, CDR2 FQGTGA. This CDR3 is 12 amino acids long. Overall study findings and caveats: Overall, some 160 TCR beta chains were annotated as cytomegalovirus-associated. As a later analysis showed, a missense DCLRE1C variant was linked to trimming of TCR beta V- and J-genes.

This receptor was identified in a male donor in good health and CMV-seronegative. Sequencing was done on a sample of PBMCs. The rearrangement joins TRBV7-3 to TRBJ2-3, with D possibly TRBD2 on 7 matching bases. The CDR3 loop reads CASSLYGGPEYF. The CDR3 nucleotides read TGTGCCAGCAGCTTATACGGGGGGCCGGAGTATTTT.